This T cell receptor beta chain is drawn from a study of early stage breast cancer tumors. Study summary: Most invasive tumors, about 75% of the 16, were ER+/PR+/HER2-.

For this clone: The target antigen is unknown.

The germline V gene encodes CDR1 MGHDK and CDR2 SYGVNS. The V gene lost 3 bases and the J gene lost 5 bases, with 12 bases spanning the gap. The CDR3 has 14 residues. Study results and caveats: Compared with adjacent normal breast, tumors showed about 2.5-fold denser, more clonal T cells. Chain pairing and CD4, CD8 or FOXP3 expression were not captured.

This table comes from immunoSEQ multiplex PCR, and its TCRdb copy is limited to in-frame clones, with some not included. The sample has approximately 52,000 clones; 83% are singletons. The chain couples TRBV25-1 to TRBJ2-3, with a possible D match to TRBD1 (5 bases). The source material was blood. This TCR was sampled from a person aged 50-59 years with breast cancer. Written as DNA, the CDR3 is TGTGCCAGCAGTGATAACTCTCAGGGAGATACGCAGTATTTT. This encodes CASSDNSQGDTQYF.